These T cell receptor beta chains were read from a single sample in a study of blood T cell repertoires in COVID-19. TCRdb's table, derived via immunoSEQ multiplex PCR, lists solely in-frame clones and lacks some. Of 150,000 or so clones listed, approximately 83% are singletons. The sample consisted of PBMCs or T cells enriched from blood (not recorded which). The receptors shown here come from an older man who had been exposed to COVID-19. Both conserved end residues are trimmed from each CDR3. Fields, in order: V gene, D gene, clone size, CDR3 protein. A D gene is named only where the DNA matches it firmly. A row's size may be missing; if present it is once, few, many or a size class.

TRBV6-2/TRBV6-3 | NA | NA | ASSRQSMNTEAF
TRBV5-1 | TRBD1 | NA | ASSSQGVRTGELF
TRBV24-1 | NA | NA | ATIIPAGERVRDTEAF
TRBV9 | TRBD1 | few | ASSVDRGGRGQPNYGYT
TRBV7-8 | NA | NA | ASSLEPFSGNTIY
TRBV29-1 | NA | NA | SGGGTGSEQY
TRBV9 | NA | NA | ASSVIRGHLRNSPLH
TRBV10-3 | TRBD1 | NA | AMRTGGTTEAF
TRBV6-2/TRBV6-3 | NA | NA | ASSYSGPPGANVLT
TRBV28 | TRBD1 | NA | ASSLRGRGQGRRGYT
TRBV6-5 | NA | NA | ASSYGGRTSNQPQH
TRBV28 | TRBD2 | NA | ASTAGGPVKNEQF
TRBV9 | TRBD2 | NA | ASSVGPSRWTSSTDTQY
TRBV12-5 | TRBD1 | NA | ASGLDPTGAWVGNTIY
TRBV3-1/TRBV3-2 | NA | NA | ASSHKRNRDLNEQF
TRBV29-1 | TRBD2 | NA | SVDLSGMDNEQF
TRBV11-3 | TRBD1 | NA | ASSLDRDREAF
TRBV29-1 | NA | NA | SGANTGELF
TRBV6-2/TRBV6-3 | TRBD2 | NA | ASSLATSGSSYNEQF
TRBV7-2 | TRBD2 | NA | ASSLAPVRSGGAGQETQY
TRBV28 | NA | NA | ASSTHPGGGSQEKLF
TRBV7-9 | NA | NA | ASSLQGSNQPQH
TRBV9 | TRBD1 | NA | ASSARTGGNEKLF
TRBV6-2/TRBV6-3 | TRBD1 | NA | ASSYQQGAGETQY
TRBV10-3 | NA | NA | AISEERTQY
TRBV4-1 | TRBD1 | NA | ASSQDFGTASSYEQY
TRBV27 | TRBD1 | NA | ASSFGTATVMSEAF
TRBV28 | TRBD1 | NA | ASRLAGGNTEAF
TRBV19 | NA | NA | ASSGSKQGVEKLF
TRBV15 | NA | NA | ATSFSRGRYEQY
TRBV19 | TRBD1 | NA | AIGTGFNYGYT
TRBV11-2 | TRBD1 | few | ASSLGPGQGGYSNQPQH
TRBV6-9 | NA | NA | ASNQDGYT
TRBV6-1 | NA | NA | ASSDGRPPDQPQH
TRBV3-1/TRBV3-2 | TRBD1 | NA | ASSQGQGAQAF
TRBV11-2 | TRBD1 | NA | ASSLTDRATLAKNIQY
TRBV5-1 | NA | NA | ASSLVTAPNTEAF
TRBV19 | NA | NA | ASSNPQGYEQY
TRBV27 | NA | NA | ASSLGGTSTDTQY
TRBV7-2 | NA | NA | ASSLGGEITGELF